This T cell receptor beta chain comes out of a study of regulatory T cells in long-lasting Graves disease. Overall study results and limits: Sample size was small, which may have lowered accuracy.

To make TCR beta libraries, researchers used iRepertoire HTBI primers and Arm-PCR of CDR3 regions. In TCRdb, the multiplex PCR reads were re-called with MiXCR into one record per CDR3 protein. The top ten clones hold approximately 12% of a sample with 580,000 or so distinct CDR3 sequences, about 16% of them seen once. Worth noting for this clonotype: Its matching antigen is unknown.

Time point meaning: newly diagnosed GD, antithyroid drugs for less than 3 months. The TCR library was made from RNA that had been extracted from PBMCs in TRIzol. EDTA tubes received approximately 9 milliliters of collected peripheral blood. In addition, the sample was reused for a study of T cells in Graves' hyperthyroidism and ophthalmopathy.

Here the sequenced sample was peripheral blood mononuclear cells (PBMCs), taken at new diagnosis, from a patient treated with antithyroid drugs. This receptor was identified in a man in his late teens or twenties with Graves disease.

The CDR3: CASSLGLRNYGYTF. The CDR3 DNA sequence: TGTGCCAGCAGCCTGGGTTTGAGAAACTATGGCTACACCTTC. J is TRBJ1-2 and V is TRBV28, with D unclear. The CDR3 is made up of 14 amino acids. From germline, CDR1 is MDHEN and CDR2 SYDVKM. V dropped 6 bases and J dropped 2 bases, with 13 bases sitting between them.